A selection of T cell receptor beta chains follows, all from one sample in a study of blood T cell repertoires in COVID-19. Measured with immunoSEQ multiplex PCR; TCRdb has only the in-frame clones, and not every one. The data contain roughly 140,000 clones, 70% to 90% of them singletons. The sample taken for sequencing was peripheral blood. The receptors were sampled from a woman between 70 and 85 years old with acute or convalescent COVID-19. CDR3s include the opening cysteine and the closing phenylalanine or tryptophan. The D gene is left open where the match is weak. Clone size appears in some rows only: once, few, many, or a class for an expanded clone.

V gene,J gene,D gene,CDR3 length,clone size,CDR3 protein,CDR3 DNA
TRBV5-1,TRBJ2-1,NA,12,NA,CASSLGPGEQFF,TGCGCCAGCAGCTTGGGGCCGGGTGAGCAGTTCTTC
TRBV7-9,TRBJ1-2,NA,15,NA,CASSLIPQGPYGYTF,TGTGCCAGCAGCTTAATTCCCCAGGGGCCCTATGGCTACACCTTC
TRBV7-4,TRBJ2-1,NA,17,NA,CASSLTVSGLLYNEQFF,TGTGCCAGCAGCCTTACAGTCTCGGGACTCCTCTACAATGAGCAGTTCTTC
TRBV6-5,TRBJ1-1,NA,15,NA,CASRRGFWENTEAFF,TGTGCCAGCAGACGGGGATTTTGGGAGAACACTGAAGCTTTCTTT
TRBV28,TRBJ2-1,NA,12,once,CASSSSISEQFF,TGTGCCAGCAGCTCATCCATTAGCGAGCAGTTCTTC
TRBV7-4,TRBJ1-3,NA,14,few,CASDNKGARNTIYF,TGTGCCAGCGACAATAAAGGGGCGAGAAACACCATATATTTT
TRBV5-8,TRBJ2-5,TRBD1,15,NA,CASSLGTARQETQYF,TGTGCCAGCAGCCTGGGGACAGCCCGCCAAGAGACCCAGTACTTC
TRBV12-3/TRBV12-4,TRBJ1-2,NA,13,NA,CASSLVQLHGYTF,TGTGCCAGCAGTTTGGTACAGTTGCATGGCTACACCTTC
TRBV3-1/TRBV3-2,TRBJ2-5,NA,17,NA,CASSQEGGTPTGETQYF,TGTGCCAGCAGCCAAGAAGGAGGGACCCCCACGGGAGAGACCCAGTACTTC
TRBV7-2,TRBJ1-1,NA,13,NA,CASSLEWRPQAFF,TGTGCCAGCAGCTTAGAATGGAGGCCTCAAGCTTTCTTT
TRBV29-1,TRBJ2-1,TRBD1,17,NA,CSVSASTGTGINNEQFF,TGCAGCGTCTCTGCCTCTACCGGGACAGGCATCAACAATGAGCAGTTCTTC
TRBV7-2,TRBJ2-5,TRBD2,14,NA,CASRHRGLAETQYF,TGTGCCAGCAGGCATAGGGGACTAGCGGAGACCCAGTACTTC
TRBV5-1,TRBJ1-6,NA,14,NA,CASSLDRANSPLHF,TGCGCCAGCAGCTTGGACAGGGCTAATTCACCCCTCCACTTT
TRBV7-2,TRBJ1-1,NA,15,NA,CASSLQGMANTEAFF,TGTGCCAGCAGTTTACAGGGAATGGCGAACACTGAAGCTTTCTTT
TRBV4-2,TRBJ2-2,TRBD2,18,NA,CASSQDRVLAVTHGELFF,TGTGCCAGCAGCCAAGATCGGGTACTAGCGGTGACACACGGGGAGCTGTTTTTT
TRBV6-2/TRBV6-3,TRBJ1-2,TRBD1,13,once,CASSLTGDYGYTF,TGTGCCAGCAGTTTAACAGGGGACTATGGCTACACCTTC
TRBV18,TRBJ1-2,TRBD1,16,NA,CASSPGRQGSREGYTF,TGTGCCAGCTCACCTGGAAGACAGGGGTCTCGAGAGGGCTACACCTTC
TRBV11-3,TRBJ2-1,NA,14,NA,CASSFTNTISEQFF,TGTGCCAGCAGTTTCACCAATACTATTAGTGAGCAGTTCTTC
TRBV3-1/TRBV3-2,TRBJ2-3,TRBD2,15,NA,CASSQEGLAADTQYF,TGTGCCAGCAGCCAAGAAGGCCTAGCGGCAGATACGCAGTATTTT
TRBV27,TRBJ2-1,TRBD1,14,once,CASGIDRGFYEQFF,TGTGCCAGCGGAATTGACAGGGGGTTTTATGAGCAGTTCTTC
TRBV24-1,TRBJ2-1,TRBD1,17,NA,CATSDGQGRGSYNEQFF,TGTGCCACCAGTGATGGACAGGGGAGGGGGTCCTACAATGAGCAGTTCTTC
TRBV3-1/TRBV3-2,TRBJ1-5,NA,15,NA,CASSQVGGSNQPQHF,TGTGCCAGCAGCCAAGTAGGGGGTAGCAATCAGCCCCAGCATTTT
TRBV7-8,TRBJ2-5,NA,14,few,CASSSGKIRETQYF,TGTGCCAGCAGCTCAGGGAAGATAAGGGAGACCCAGTACTTC
TRBV7-2,TRBJ1-3,NA,14,few,CASSLGQERNTIYF,TGTGCCAGCAGCTTAGGGCAAGAAAGAAACACCATATATTTT
TRBV7-6,TRBJ2-1,TRBD2,18,NA,CASSFEGGGFSSYNEQFF,TGTGCCAGCAGCTTTGAGGGCGGGGGGTTCAGCTCCTACAATGAGCAGTTCTTC
TRBV4-2,TRBJ2-7,TRBD2,16,once,CASSQGLAGGLEEQYF,TGTGCCAGCAGCCAAGGACTGGCGGGGGGGCTTGAAGAGCAGTACTTC
TRBV5-1,TRBJ2-3,NA,15,NA,CASSVLDYRTDTQYF,TGCGCCAGCAGCGTACTGGACTACCGCACAGATACGCAGTATTTT
TRBV5-4,TRBJ2-5,NA,15,once,CASSRELLRGETQYF,TGTGCCAGCAGCCGAGAACTCCTAAGGGGAGAGACCCAGTACTTC
TRBV7-9,TRBJ1-2,TRBD1,15,NA,CASSSSRGLNYGYTF,TGTGCCAGCAGCTCCTCCAGGGGGCTGAACTATGGCTACACCTTC
TRBV25-1,TRBJ1-4,TRBD1,17,NA,CASSKGTGLATNEKLFF,TGTGCCAGCAGTAAAGGGACAGGCCTCGCAACTAATGAAAAACTGTTTTTT
TRBV6-4,TRBJ2-3,TRBD2,14,NA,CASKPGLAGDTQYF,TGTGCCAGCAAGCCGGGACTAGCAGGAGATACGCAGTATTTT
TRBV5-1,TRBJ2-7,TRBD2,16,NA,CASSPSIAGSSYEQYF,TGCGCCAGCAGCCCCAGTATAGCGGGGAGCTCCTACGAGCAGTACTTC
TRBV2,TRBJ1-6,TRBD1,17,NA,CASSDGYRTGGFSPLHF,TGTGCCAGCAGTGATGGGTATCGGACAGGGGGTTTTTCACCCCTCCACTTT
TRBV18,TRBJ2-1,NA,16,once,CASSPPKGDSYNEQFF,TGTGCCAGCTCACCACCCAAGGGAGACTCCTACAATGAGCAGTTCTTC
TRBV14,TRBJ2-5,TRBD2,15,NA,CASSPLSGGQETQYF,TGTGCCAGCAGTCCTCTTAGCGGGGGCCAAGAGACCCAGTACTTC
TRBV10-3,TRBJ2-1,TRBD1,14,NA,CAISEGQGGNEQFF,TGTGCCATCAGTGAAGGACAGGGGGGCAATGAGCAGTTCTTC
TRBV7-9,TRBJ2-3,NA,12,NA,CASSLDLGPQYF,TGTGCCAGCAGCTTAGATCTGGGGCCGCAGTATTTT
TRBV19,TRBJ2-7,TRBD1,13,NA,CASSRDRAYEQYF,TGTGCCAGTAGTAGGGACAGGGCCTACGAGCAGTACTTC
TRBV29-1,TRBJ2-1,TRBD2,19,NA,CSVDGRELAGGPPDNEQFF,TGCAGCGTTGATGGGCGAGAACTAGCGGGGGGGCCGCCCGACAATGAGCAGTTCTTC
TRBV30,TRBJ1-5,NA,13,NA,CAWSLGSGQPQHF,TGTGCCTGGAGTCTAGGGTCGGGGCAGCCCCAGCATTTT
TRBV19,TRBJ1-2,NA,14,few,CASSTTGISYGYTF,TGTGCCAGTAGTACCACCGGGATAAGCTATGGCTACACCTTC
TRBV7-8,TRBJ1-2,NA,13,NA,CASSSRQFYGYTF,TGTGCCAGCAGCTCTCGACAGTTCTATGGCTACACCTTC
TRBV18,TRBJ1-3,TRBD1,17,once,CASSPSGQAHSGNTIYF,TGTGCCAGCTCACCGTCCGGACAGGCCCACTCTGGAAACACCATATATTTT
TRBV3-1/TRBV3-2,TRBJ2-2,NA,15,NA,CASSQRGPVTGELFF,TGTGCCAGCAGCCAGCGGGGGCCAGTCACCGGGGAGCTGTTTTTT
TRBV6-6,TRBJ1-2,NA,12,NA,CASRDRGGGYTF,TGTGCCAGCAGGGATCGAGGGGGAGGCTACACCTTC
TRBV7-8,TRBJ2-1,NA,16,NA,CASSSLGGPSYNEQFF,TGTGCCAGCAGCTCTCTGGGGGGGCCCTCCTACAATGAGCAGTTCTTC
TRBV5-1,TRBJ1-6,NA,15,NA,CASSPSTVYNSPLHF,TGCGCCAGCAGCCCGTCGACAGTCTATAATTCACCCCTCCACTTT
TRBV24-1,TRBJ2-5,TRBD2,16,NA,CATSGASGGPAETQYF,TGTGCCACCAGTGGAGCTAGCGGGGGACCGGCGGAGACCCAGTACTTC
TRBV3-1/TRBV3-2,TRBJ2-3,NA,16,NA,CASSPGRGASTDTQYF,TGTGCCAGCAGCCCCGGCCGGGGAGCTAGCACAGATACGCAGTATTTT
TRBV27,TRBJ2-5,TRBD2,17,once,CASSPPVVAGDQETQYF,TGTGCCAGCAGTCCTCCGGTAGTAGCGGGGGACCAAGAGACCCAGTACTTC
TRBV11-2,TRBJ1-1,TRBD1,15,NA,CASSPRQGRRTEAFF,TGTGCCAGCAGCCCCCGACAGGGGCGAAGAACTGAAGCTTTCTTT
TRBV3-1/TRBV3-2,TRBJ2-5,TRBD2,15,NA,CASSQEGAGGETQYF,TGTGCCAGCAGCCAAGAAGGAGCGGGAGGAGAGACCCAGTACTTC
TRBV19,TRBJ2-4,NA,16,NA,CASSSRGSLAKNIQYF,TGTGCCAGTAGTTCGAGGGGGAGTCTAGCCAAAAACATTCAGTACTTC
TRBV10-3,TRBJ1-2,TRBD1,14,once,CAIKWDRGTYGYTF,TGTGCCATCAAATGGGACAGGGGTACCTATGGCTACACCTTC